The source of this TCR beta chain is a study of blood T cell repertoires in COVID-19. V gave up 9 bases and J gave up 0 bases, with 9 bases separating them. The CDR3 consists of 13 residues. CDR1 and CDR2 from the germline V gene are SNHLY and FYNNEI. TCRdb's copy holds only in-frame clones and misses some; the assay was immunoSEQ multiplex PCR. The table includes around 70,000 clones, under 95% detected once. The sequencing input was peripheral blood. The chain couples TRBV2 to TRBJ1-3; D is unresolved. The clonotype comes from a man between 45 and 60 years old with acute or convalescent COVID-19. The CDR3, as DNA: TGTGCCAGTAAAGCGGGCTCTGGAAACACCATATATTTT. This sequence encodes CASKAGSGNTIYF.